Listed below are T cell receptor beta chains from one sample, sequenced in a study of T cells in Graves' hyperthyroidism and ophthalmopathy. MiXCR, applied by TCRdb to the multiplex PCR reads, yields one record per CDR3 protein. The table shows about 530,000 distinct CDR3 sequences, with 15% to 20% occurring only once. The sample taken for sequencing was blood. Source of these receptors: a woman younger than 30 with Graves' ophthalmopathy. The CDR3 runs from the conserved cysteine through the conserved F or W. The order of the fields is clone size, J gene, D gene, V gene, CDR3 protein, CDR3 DNA. D genes are given only for firm matches. Expanded clones get a size class; other rows say once, few or many, or leave the size out.

>many|TRBJ1-1|.|TRBV11-2
CASSFNLRAYTEAFF
TGTGCCAGCAGCTTCAATCTCAGGGCTTACACTGAAGCTTTCTTT
>.|TRBJ1-3|TRBD1|TRBV2
CASTDPATGDKNTIYF
TGTGCCAGCACCGACCCCGCGACAGGGGACAAAAACACCATATATTTT
>many|TRBJ2-5|.|TRBV2
CASSVIKETQYF
TGTGCCAGCAGTGTGATAAAGGAGACCCAGTACTTC
>.|TRBJ2-3|.|TRBV19
CASSIEDWGREAGHSTDTQYF
TGTGCCAGTAGTATAGAGGATTGGGGGCGCGAAGCTGGTCATAGCACAGATACGCAGTATTTT
>few|TRBJ1-2|.|TRBV6-5
CASSYRRQDGGYTF
TGTGCCAGCAGTTACCGGCGACAGGACGGTGGCTACACCTTC
>many|TRBJ1-5|.|TRBV6-1
CASSEALHRGRSNQPQHF
TGTGCCAGCAGTGAAGCGCTCCATCGGGGGCGCAGCAATCAGCCCCAGCATTTT
>many|TRBJ2-5|.|TRBV2
CASSGVGETQYF
TGTGCCAGCAGTGGCGTAGGGGAGACCCAGTACTTC
>many|TRBJ1-5|.|TRBV2
CASSGGSNQPQHF
TGTGCCAGCAGTGGGGGGAGCAATCAGCCCCAGCATTTT
>.|TRBJ1-2|TRBD1|TRBV28
CASSFNAGGDYGYTF
TGTGCCAGCAGTTTTAACGCAGGGGGGGACTATGGCTACACCTTC
>.|TRBJ2-1|TRBD1|TRBV6-2/TRBV6-3
CASSDRGVTYNEQFF
TGTGCCAGCAGTGACAGGGGGGTTACCTACAATGAGCAGTTCTTC
>many|TRBJ2-7|.|TRBV12-3/TRBV12-4
CASSRQDGYYEQYF
TGTGCCAGCAGTCGACAAGACGGTTACTACGAGCAGTACTTC
>many|TRBJ2-5|TRBD1|TRBV5-1
CASSLTGTGWTQYF
TGCGCCAGCAGCTTGACCGGGACAGGGTGGACCCAGTACTTC
>.|TRBJ2-2|TRBD2|TRBV7-8
CASRPRGVLLYTGELFF
TGTGCCAGCAGACCCCGGGGGGTATTGTTGTACACCGGGGAGCTGTTTTTT
>few|TRBJ2-5|TRBD1|TRBV20-1
CSVPQGATETQYF
TGCAGTGTTCCACAGGGGGCGACGGAGACCCAGTACTTC
>many|TRBJ1-5|.|TRBV30
CAWSVGRLNQPQHF
TGTGCCTGGAGTGTGGGCAGGCTTAATCAGCCCCAGCATTTT